This TCR beta chain was sequenced during a study of T cells in women clearing cervical HPV infection (dated by TCRdb to 2016 to 2019). In the study overall: Cases were roughly 23 women with histologically confirmed HPV16-related CIN3 or worse, including a couple of invasive cancers. The approximately 25 controls were women who cleared a single incident HPV16 infection within 12 months without developing precancer or cancer. Blood from cases was collected at the visit at which the lesion was first identified, whereas blood from controls was collected once infection was no longer detected. Among cases, blood sampling occurred a median of roughly 160 days after lesion detection, with an interquartile range of roughly 90 to 200 days. Since HLA typing was available for only a few women, HLA type could not be ruled out as a confounder. An exploratory proof-of-principle case-control study, nested within the Guanacaste HPV Natural History Study in Costa Rica, was conducted to compare TCR repertoires across cervical HPV16 outcomes. Cases and controls were matched on year of sample collection and on age within five years. Cases had a median age of roughly 30 years compared with 38 for controls, and baseline characteristics showed no significant differences between the groups. In the parent cohort, some 10,000 women aged 18 or older were enrolled in Guanacaste, Costa Rica, during about 1993 to 1994 and were followed for 6 to 7 years. As quality controls, five blinded duplicates were added to each group, bringing the total to approximately 60 samples made up of about 50 participants and about ten replicates.

CDR3 length: 14 amino acids, cysteine to phenylalanine. Shown are 33 bases from within the CDR3, in frame from base 1. Trimming leaves V shorter by 7 bases and J shorter by 4 bases, with the junction holding 8 bases beyond the gene matches. CDR1 and CDR2 (LNHDA, SQIVND) derive from the germline V gene (reference sequence). Every participant had a single incident cervical HPV16 infection, and women with prevalent HPV16 infections were excluded. Cervical HPV DNA was detected with MY09/MY11 PCR, and genotyping was done with dot-blot hybridization. More than 14 mL of heparinized blood was centrifuged, after which the buffy coat was aliquoted, frozen at -30 degrees C, and then stored at -80 degrees C. QIAGEN kits were used to extract genomic DNA from the buffy coat specimens. Findings and caveats that apply to the study as a whole: Because of the cross-sectional design, the study could not determine whether the associations came before infection or resulted from infection, and neither effector/memory subsets nor HPV-specific T cells were isolated. T-cell numbers per sample were unknown, so richness differences could reflect varying T-cell content rather than repertoire biology. Random forest classifiers combining richness and V gene abundances distinguished cases from controls with an estimated AUC of more than 0.75. TRBV6-7 relative abundance was lower in cases than in controls (roughly 0.12% versus 0.17%; Bonferroni P = 0.0008). CIN3+ cases had significantly higher TCR repertoire richness than controls across sequencing depths, but evenness did not differ between the groups.

TCR beta CDR3 regions were amplified by multiplex PCR from an average of 1200 ng genomic DNA per sample using the immunoSEQ assay. Primer bias was corrected in the assay by using a complete synthetic TCR repertoire to establish an amplification baseline. The amplicons were sequenced on the Illumina platform. As for the original processing: Error correction of the sequences involved clustering with frequency ratios plus a modified nearest-neighbor algorithm, after which the sequences were analyzed in the immunoSEQ Analyzer using IMGT gene definitions. TCR richness and evenness were averaged over 20 rarefaction repeats at each rarefaction depth, excluding samples with fewer sequences than the depth. V, D and J gene relative abundances were compared between groups with Wilcoxon rank sum tests, applying FDR correction. For the blinded duplicates, the intraclass correlation was 90% to 97% for TCR richness and averaged 76.4% across about 70 gene segments. The source is immuneACCESS, and TCRdb retained only in-frame sequences with V and J called. Part of the clones is not carried over; for the studies checked, unresolved V genes explain less than half of this, and the remainder is unexplained. V and J calls and clone size are given by that table; D and trimming were obtained from the DNA. The data table for this sample lists under 45,000 clones. The ten largest clonotypes hold roughly 1.5% of the sample.

In regard to this clone: Its target antigen remains unknown. The read is 3 residues too short to cover the CDR3 end, so that end is filled in from the germline J gene.

Sequencing was performed on blood buffy coat. The sequence was obtained from a woman aged 18 to 75 with a cervical HPV16 infection that either progressed to CIN3+ or cleared (not recorded which). This receptor chain uses TRBV19 and TRBJ2-3, with 7 bases matching TRBD2. Here the CDR3 is given as CASNSGTFSDTQYF. CDR3 DNA, as far as it was read: TGTGCCAGTAACAGCGGGACCTTTTCAGATACG.